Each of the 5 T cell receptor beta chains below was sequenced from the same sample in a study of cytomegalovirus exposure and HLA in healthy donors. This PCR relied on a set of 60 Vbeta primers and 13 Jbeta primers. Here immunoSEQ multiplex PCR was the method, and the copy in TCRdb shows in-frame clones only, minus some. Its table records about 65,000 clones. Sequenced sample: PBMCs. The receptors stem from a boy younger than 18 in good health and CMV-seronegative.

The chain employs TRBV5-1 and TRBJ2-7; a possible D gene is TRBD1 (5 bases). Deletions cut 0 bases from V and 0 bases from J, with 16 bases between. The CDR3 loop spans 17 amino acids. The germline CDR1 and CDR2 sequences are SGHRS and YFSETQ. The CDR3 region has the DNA TGCGCCAGCAGCTTGGGTCTCAGGGCCGTAAGCTCCTACGAGCAGTACTTC. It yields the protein CASSLGLRAVSSYEQYF.

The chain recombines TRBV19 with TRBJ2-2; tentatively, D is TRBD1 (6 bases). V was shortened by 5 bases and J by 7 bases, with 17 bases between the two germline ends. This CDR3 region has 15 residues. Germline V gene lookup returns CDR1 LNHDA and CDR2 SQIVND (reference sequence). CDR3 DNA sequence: TGTGCCAGTAGTCCGCGACAGGACCCTGGCGGGGAGCTGTTTTTT. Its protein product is CASSPRQDPGGELFF.

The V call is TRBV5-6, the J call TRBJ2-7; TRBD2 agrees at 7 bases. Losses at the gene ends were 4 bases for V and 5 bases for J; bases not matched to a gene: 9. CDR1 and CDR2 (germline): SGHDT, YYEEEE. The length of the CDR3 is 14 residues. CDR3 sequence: CASSSGLVRNEQYF. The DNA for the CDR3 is TGTGCCAGCAGCAGCGGACTAGTGAGAAACGAGCAGTACTTC.

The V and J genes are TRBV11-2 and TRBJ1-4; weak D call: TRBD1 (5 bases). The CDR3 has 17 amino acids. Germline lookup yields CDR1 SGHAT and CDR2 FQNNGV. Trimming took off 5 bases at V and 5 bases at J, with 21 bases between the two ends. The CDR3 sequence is CASSPFPSGMGNEKLFF. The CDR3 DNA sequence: TGTGCCAGCAGCCCATTCCCATCAGGGATGGGAAATGAAAAACTGTTTTTT.

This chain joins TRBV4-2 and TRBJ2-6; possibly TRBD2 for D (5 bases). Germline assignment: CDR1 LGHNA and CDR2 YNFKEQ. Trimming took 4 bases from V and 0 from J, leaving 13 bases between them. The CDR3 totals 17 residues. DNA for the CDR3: TGTGCCAGCAGCCCGGGGTCCCTTGACTCTGGGGCCAACGTCCTGACTTTC. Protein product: CASSPGSLDSGANVLTF.